The rows below give T cell receptor beta chains drawn from one sample of a study of blood T cells in healthy people across ages. Via MiXCR, TCRdb re-called the 5' RACE reads, giving one row per CDR3 protein. The sample yields around 1,000,000 distinct CDR3 sequences, 20% to 25% seen once. This sample was also put to use in a study of T cells of mothers and their children.

Sequences were obtained from blood. The source of these receptors is a girl aged 2-9 years in good health. Both conserved end residues are part of each CDR3. D genes are given only for firm matches. Not all rows give a size; the values are once, few, many and, for expanded clones, a class.

d_gene	j_gene	v_gene	len	abundance	CDR3aa	CDR3nt
TRBD1	TRBJ1-2	TRBV20-1	16	few	CSATSKSTGEGYGYTF	TGCAGTGCTACCTCAAAGAGCACAGGGGAAGGGTATGGCTACACCTTC
NA	TRBJ2-5	TRBV7-2	14	few	CASSLGRVSETQYF	TGTGCCAGCAGCTTAGGCCGCGTTTCAGAGACCCAGTACTTC
NA	TRBJ1-2	TRBV12-3/TRBV12-4	18	few	CASKSNTGPDITSYGYTF	TGTGCCAGCAAATCAAACACAGGACCTGACATCACATCCTATGGCTACACCTTC
NA	TRBJ2-5	TRBV28	13	NA	CASTRRGMETQYF	TGTGCCAGCACTCGCCGGGGTATGGAGACCCAGTACTTC
NA	TRBJ1-1	TRBV2	15	NA	CASIRLAGADTEAFF	TGTGCCAGTATACGACTAGCCGGGGCGGACACTGAAGCTTTCTTT
NA	TRBJ2-2	TRBV2	14	few	CASSTVVGSGELFF	TGTGCCAGCAGTACCGTGGTAGGATCCGGGGAGCTGTTTTTT
NA	TRBJ2-5	TRBV28	14	NA	CASSPERRQETQYF	TGTGCCAGCAGTCCCGAGCGGAGACAAGAGACCCAGTACTTC
NA	TRBJ2-7	TRBV25-1	14	few	CASSEVGHYYEQYF	TGTGCCAGCAGTGAAGTGGGACACTACTACGAGCAGTACTTC
TRBD1	TRBJ2-1	TRBV7-9	14	NA	CASKPGQGSNEQFF	TGTGCCAGTAAACCGGGACAGGGAAGCAATGAGCAGTTCTTC
NA	TRBJ1-4	TRBV6-5	13	once	CASRGSTNEKLFF	TGTGCCAGCAGGGGATCCACTAATGAAAAACTGTTTTTT
NA	TRBJ1-2	TRBV6-1	14	NA	CASRMEDKVYGYTF	TGTGCCAGCAGGATGGAGGACAAGGTATATGGCTACACCTTC
NA	TRBJ2-5	TRBV12-3/TRBV12-4	12	few	CASTLGIQTQYF	TGTGCCAGCACCCTCGGGATCCAGACCCAGTACTTC
NA	TRBJ1-2	TRBV5-1	13	NA	CASSSGDIDGYTF	TGCGCCAGCAGCTCAGGGGACATAGATGGCTACACCTTC
TRBD1	TRBJ2-1	TRBV27	14	NA	CASTQGSSYNEQFF	TGTGCCAGCACACAGGGGAGCTCCTACAATGAGCAGTTCTTC
NA	TRBJ2-4	TRBV6-5	12	few	CASRGGGNIQYF	TGTGCCAGCAGGGGAGGTGGAAACATTCAGTACTTC
NA	TRBJ2-7	TRBV5-1	14	few	CASSLTVGDYEQYF	TGCGCCAGCAGCTTGACAGTAGGGGACTACGAGCAGTACTTC
NA	TRBJ1-1	TRBV4-2	16	NA	CASSPTGYRLNTEAFF	TGTGCCAGCAGCCCGACAGGCTATCGTTTGAACACTGAAGCTTTCTTT
NA	TRBJ1-4	TRBV28	16	few	CASSLGDGTEPEKLFF	TGTGCCAGCAGTTTAGGAGACGGCACCGAACCTGAAAAACTGTTTTTT
TRBD2	TRBJ2-3	TRBV9	17	NA	CASSVYSASGTTDTQYF	TGTGCCAGCAGCGTATATAGTGCTAGCGGGACCACAGATACGCAGTATTTT
TRBD2	TRBJ2-7	TRBV9	12	NA	CASSGAGDRKYF	TGTGCCAGCAGCGGAGCGGGAGATCGGAAGTACTTC
NA	TRBJ2-5	TRBV29-1	12	NA	CSVPSVGETQYF	TGCAGCGTCCCCTCCGTCGGGGAGACCCAGTACTTC
TRBD1	TRBJ2-1	TRBV20-1	13	NA	CSVWGQGDREQFF	TGCAGTGTTTGGGGCCAGGGGGATAGGGAGCAGTTCTTC
NA	TRBJ1-2	TRBV7-8	16	few	CASSLVGGQFDYGYTF	TGTGCCAGCAGCCTAGTTGGAGGACAGTTTGACTATGGCTACACCTTC
NA	TRBJ2-7	TRBV7-9	13	NA	CASRPRDFDEQYF	TGTGCCAGCAGACCAAGGGACTTTGACGAGCAGTACTTC
NA	TRBJ2-7	TRBV29-1	13	few	CSVRGTLSYEQYF	TGCAGCGTCCGGGGGACCTTATCCTACGAGCAGTACTTC
TRBD2	TRBJ2-2	TRBV2	15	NA	CASSDISGRTGELFF	TGTGCCAGCAGCGATATTAGCGGGAGGACCGGGGAGCTGTTTTTT
TRBD1	TRBJ1-2	TRBV28	17	NA	CASRDIQGRLANYGYTF	TGTGCCAGCAGGGATATACAGGGGCGTCTGGCTAACTATGGCTACACCTTC
NA	TRBJ2-2	TRBV10-3	15	NA	CAIWGATGSTGELFF	TGCGCCATCTGGGGGGCTACAGGGAGCACCGGGGAGCTGTTTTTT
NA	TRBJ2-1	TRBV5-1	17	NA	CASSLEQGSTSYNEQFF	TGCGCCAGCAGCTTGGAGCAGGGCAGTACCTCCTACAATGAGCAGTTCTTC
NA	TRBJ1-4	TRBV20-1	14	NA	CSARGWRGDEKLFF	TGCAGTGCTAGAGGTTGGAGAGGAGATGAAAAACTGTTTTTT
TRBD2	TRBJ2-1	TRBV29-1	12	few	CSVGREVYEQFF	TGCAGCGTAGGACGGGAGGTCTATGAGCAGTTCTTC
NA	TRBJ2-5	TRBV4-3	15	NA	CASSQDGTQGETQYF	TGCGCCAGCAGCCAAGACGGAACGCAGGGGGAGACCCAGTACTTC
NA	TRBJ2-1	TRBV27	17	few	CASSLFRRGELGDEQFF	TGTGCCAGCAGTTTATTCCGGCGGGGAGAACTTGGGGATGAGCAGTTCTTC
TRBD1	TRBJ2-1	TRBV20-1	14	few	CSAEGDRPYNEQFF	TGCAGTGCTGAAGGGGACAGGCCGTACAATGAGCAGTTCTTC
NA	TRBJ1-2	TRBV29-1	12	NA	CSVGGLYYGYTF	TGCAGCGTTGGTGGCCTCTATTATGGCTACACCTTC
TRBD2	TRBJ2-3	TRBV4-2	15	few	CASSPEAGHTDTQYF	TGTGCCAGCAGCCCGGAAGCGGGGCACACAGATACGCAGTATTTT
NA	TRBJ1-4	TRBV6-5	15	few	CASSSGRGTPEKLFF	TGTGCCAGCAGTTCGGGGAGGGGGACCCCCGAAAAACTGTTTTTT